This TCR beta chain came from a study of early T cells in non-severe SARS-CoV-2 infection. Overall study findings and caveats: Matching results from VDJdb favored anti-spike CD8 responses, leaving private and CD4 specificities undetected.

Each CDR3 protein is one row after TCRdb ran MiXCR on the 5' RACE reads. The repertoire includes over 55,000 distinct CDR3 sequences, around 12% of them detected once, and roughly 1.2% sits in the top ten. This CDR3 comprises 15 residues. Germline values: CDR1 SEHNR, CDR2 FQNEAQ (reference sequence). V was clipped by 4 bases and J by 7 bases, with 17 bases between them. The sample holds many counts of this clonotype. The antigen is undetermined. The chain recombines TRBV7-9 with TRBJ1-5; D perhaps matches TRBD1 (6 bases). This clonotype was sampled from an adult who was a healthcare worker with PCR-confirmed SARS-CoV-2 infection or an uninfected control (not recorded which). Sequenced: whole blood. CDR3: CASSSSGGGRQPQHF. DNA of the CDR3: TGTGCCAGCAGCTCGAGCGGCGGGGGCAGGCAGCCCCAGCATTTT.